This T cell receptor beta chain was sequenced in a study of T cells in Graves' hyperthyroidism and ophthalmopathy. Study findings and constraints: Most thyroid-expanded clonotypes above 0.001 were also found in blood.

Diagnosis of hyperthyroidism was new in patients aged 18 to 65, and its duration was under 2 months. Patients with uncontrolled infections, other autoimmune diseases, pregnancy or lactation were excluded. Amplification of TCR beta CDR3 regions was performed using RNA transcripts as template. Initially, a first-round RT-PCR of the TCR CDR3 employed the HTBI primer set. MiXCR was run by TCRdb on the multiplex PCR reads, yielding one entry per CDR3 protein. In the table there are about 420,000 distinct CDR3 sequences, approximately 14% of which are singletons. There are 17 residues in the CDR3. V trimming: 5 bases; J trimming: 8 bases; junction bases outside the gene matches: 15. Germline CDR1 is LNHDA and CDR2 is SQIVND (reference sequence). This clonotype was seen a handful of times. Its matching antigen is unknown.

The receptor's source is a woman between 18 and 29 years old with Graves' hyperthyroidism. The V and J genes are TRBV19 and TRBJ2-1, with TRBD2 identical over 10 bases. The sequenced sample consisted of blood. The CDR3 DNA reads as TGTGCCAGTAGTGAGCATAGCGGGAGGCCCCTCGTCGATGAGCAGTTCTTC. Encoded protein: CASSEHSGRPLVDEQFF.